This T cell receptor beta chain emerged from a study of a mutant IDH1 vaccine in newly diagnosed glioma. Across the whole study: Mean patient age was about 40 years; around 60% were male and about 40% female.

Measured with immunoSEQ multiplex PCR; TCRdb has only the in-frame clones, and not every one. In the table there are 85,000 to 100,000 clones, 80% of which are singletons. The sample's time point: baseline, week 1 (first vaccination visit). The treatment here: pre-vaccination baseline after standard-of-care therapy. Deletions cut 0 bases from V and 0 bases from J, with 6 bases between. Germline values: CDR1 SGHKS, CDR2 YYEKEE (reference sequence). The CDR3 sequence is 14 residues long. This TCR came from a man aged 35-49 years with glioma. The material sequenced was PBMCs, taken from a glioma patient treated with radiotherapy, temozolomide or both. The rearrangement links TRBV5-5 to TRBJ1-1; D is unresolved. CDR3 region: CASSLGGLNTEAFF. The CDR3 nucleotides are TGTGCCAGCAGCTTGGGTGGGTTGAACACTGAAGCTTTCTTT.